A selection of T cell receptor beta chains follows, all from one sample in a study of cytomegalovirus exposure and HLA in healthy donors. Data came from immunoSEQ multiplex PCR; TCRdb stores just in-frame clones and leaves some out. This sample's table reports 150,000 to 200,000 clones. The specimen sequenced was PBMCs. The source is a man under 40 in good health and CMV-seronegative. Both conserved end residues are part of each CDR3.

v_call	j_call	cdr3_aa
TRBV15	TRBJ2-5	CATSSGQDDIEQYF
TRBV6-6	TRBJ1-1	CASDREDMNTEAFF
TRBV28	TRBJ1-5	CASSRGEGVNQPQHF
TRBV11-3	TRBJ1-2	CASSLGQGTGDGYTF
TRBV4-1	TRBJ1-5	CASSQDRRVQPQHF
TRBV4-3	TRBJ1-2	CASSQEMTGGNYGYTF
TRBV9	TRBJ1-1	CASSGDRGLGTEAFF
TRBV9	TRBJ2-1	CASSVASGGGIYNEQFF
TRBV5-6	TRBJ2-3	CASSFFRQNTDTQYF
TRBV7-9	TRBJ1-3	CASSFGDRGYENTIYF
TRBV5-1	TRBJ1-5	CASSLGGSLDQPQHF
TRBV7-9	TRBJ2-1	CASSWTGTGGLNEQFF
TRBV28	TRBJ1-3	CASGGQGAWDTIYF
TRBV6-5	TRBJ2-7	CASRRVRGSYEQYF
TRBV30	TRBJ1-5	CASGQGNQPQHF
TRBV10-2	TRBJ2-7	CASSESRTRTGRGELYEQYF
TRBV15	TRBJ2-5	CATSRKTGGVETQYF
TRBV5-8	TRBJ2-7	CASSLDGTGAYYEQYF
TRBV5-6	TRBJ1-2	CASTPGQGFYGGYTF
TRBV11-2	TRBJ2-1	CATLKASGIYNEQFF
TRBV10-2	TRBJ2-5	CASSEPGGETQYF
TRBV11-3	TRBJ2-2	CASSLNTGELFF
TRBV7-2	TRBJ1-1	CASSFPQPGNTEAFF
TRBV2	TRBJ2-3	CASSSNPGNTDTQYF
TRBV10-3	TRBJ1-1	CAISELDILNTEAFF
TRBV18	TRBJ1-5	CASSTTGGAGQPQHF
TRBV30	TRBJ1-4	CAWSFQTGGGKLFF
TRBV27	TRBJ2-4	CASSLSWDRREVLAKNIQYF
TRBV27	TRBJ2-1	CASSLFGTGEFF
TRBV28	TRBJ1-5	CASKRGGSNQPQHF
TRBV7-3	TRBJ2-1	CASSKQGGRAINEQFF
TRBV2	TRBJ2-7	CASSLYEQYF
TRBV7-2	TRBJ1-2	CASSLAPGGYGYTF
TRBV5-4	TRBJ2-5	CASSLGGLAEETQYF
TRBV5-4	TRBJ2-7	CASSPLTSGPSYEQYF
TRBV2	TRBJ2-5	CASRDKTSWYQETQYF
TRBV6-4	TRBJ2-1	CASSQFLAGASEQFF
TRBV4-2	TRBJ2-2	CASSQAPRLAGYTGELFF
TRBV30	TRBJ2-2	CAWRGGLAALRGTGELFF
TRBV21-1	TRBJ1-2	CASSTSGTESNYGYTF
TRBV5-5	TRBJ2-7	CASSFGQGSSYEQYF
TRBV5-4	-	CASSPLTSGPSYEQYF
TRBV5-1	TRBJ2-2	CASSFGTGGTGELFF
TRBV5-1	TRBJ2-6	CASNHSPGANVLTF
TRBV30	TRBJ2-7	CAWSTGTGGQEGEQYF
TRBV9	TRBJ2-7	CASSVGSRGGEQYF
TRBV28	TRBJ1-4	CASSLTQGGPTSF
TRBV6-1	TRBJ2-1	CASSEVGLIYNEQFF
TRBV7-8	TRBJ2-2	CASSLQLNGAGELFF
TRBV19	TRBJ2-7	CASSIVGTGLYEQYF
TRBV4-3	TRBJ1-4	CASSQAGAPTNEKLFF
TRBV7-8	TRBJ2-7	CASSPLVPGGISNYEQYF
TRBV10-3	TRBJ1-1	CATQGARNTEAFF
TRBV19	TRBJ1-1	CASSLGGTLTEAFF